A selection of T cell receptor beta chains follows, all from one sample in a study of CD8+ T cells in alopecia areata. Assay: immunoSEQ multiplex PCR; the TCRdb copy retains only in-frame clones and omits some. This table has more than 150,000 clones, approximately 59% appearing once. The sample here was CD4+ T cells sorted from blood, taken at week 0. These receptors all stem from a human donor with alopecia areata. Both conserved end residues are part of each CDR3. The D gene is left open where the match is weak. Clone size is shown for a subset of rows, as once, few, many or a class of expanded clone.

cdr3_length d_call clone_size j_call v_call cdr3_aa cdr3_nt
10 . . TRBJ2-3 TRBV25-1 CASGDFTQYF TGTGCCAGCGGGGATTTTACGCAGTATTTT
12 TRBD1 . TRBJ1-1 TRBV29-1 CSVEGTGGLAFF TGCAGCGTTGAAGGGACAGGGGGACTAGCTTTCTTT
11 . . TRBJ1-1 TRBV20-1 CSASARHEAFF TGCAGTGCGAGTGCCCGTCATGAAGCTTTCTTT
14 . few TRBJ2-5 TRBV29-1 CSVEFDLLQETQYF TGCAGCGTTGAATTCGATCTCCTTCAAGAGACCCAGTACTTC
17 TRBD1 . TRBJ1-2 TRBV4-2 CASSQGRDRGPPYGYTF TGTGCCAGCAGCCAAGGAAGGGACAGGGGCCCCCCCTATGGCTACACCTTC
12 . few TRBJ1-1 TRBV29-1 CSVDRDRTEAFF TGCAGCGTTGACCGGGATCGGACTGAAGCTTTCTTT
12 . . TRBJ2-5 TRBV2 CASSPSRMTQYF TGTGCCAGCAGCCCCTCCCGCATGACCCAGTACTTC
14 TRBD1 . TRBJ1-2 TRBV30 CAWSRQGEVIGYTF TGTGCCTGGAGTAGACAGGGAGAAGTTATTGGCTACACCTTC
16 . . TRBJ1-5 TRBV6-1 CASSGGGEGAYQPQHF TGTGCCAGCAGTGGGGGCGGTGAAGGGGCATATCAGCCCCAGCATTTT
11 . . TRBJ2-7 TRBV6-1 CASNDRHEQYF TGTGCCAGCAACGACAGACACGAGCAGTACTTC
14 . . TRBJ1-1 TRBV18 CASSPIQGNTEAFF TGTGCCAGCTCACCGATACAGGGGAACACTGAAGCTTTCTTT
13 . . TRBJ1-1 TRBV4-1 CASSQIGTPEAFF TGCGCCAGCAGCCAAATTGGGACACCTGAAGCTTTCTTT
16 . once TRBJ1-5 TRBV6-5 CASSSGSQGLGQPQHF TGTGCCAGCAGTTCAGGCTCTCAGGGTTTAGGTCAGCCCCAGCATTTT
16 . . TRBJ1-5 TRBV28 CASSFHGRHSNQPQHF TGTGCCAGCAGTTTTCACGGGCGTCATAGCAATCAGCCCCAGCATTTT
12 . . TRBJ2-5 TRBV7-9 CATRGGGETQYF TGTGCCACCCGAGGGGGGGGCGAGACCCAGTACTTC
15 . few TRBJ1-2 TRBV4-2 CASSQDSSGNYGYTF TGTGCCAGCAGCCAAGATTCATCGGGCAACTATGGCTACACCTTC
15 . few TRBJ1-2 TRBV2 CASSEATIANYGYTF TGTGCCAGCAGCGAGGCCACGATCGCTAACTATGGCTACACCTTC